This T cell receptor beta chain was identified during a study of T cells in Graves' hyperthyroidism and ophthalmopathy. The investigators amplified TCR beta CDR3 regions from RNA transcripts. First-round RT-PCR targeting the TCR CDR3 was performed with the HTBI primer set. MiXCR was run by TCRdb on the multiplex PCR reads, yielding one entry per CDR3 protein. The sample has around 350,000 distinct CDR3 sequences, over 15% seen once; the top ten hold around 3.4%. The CDR3 covers 13 residues. Germline loops: CDR1 SNHLY, CDR2 FYNNEI. V shed 7 bases and J 2 bases; nucleotides not matched to a gene: 5. This clonotype occurred many times.

Sequenced input: blood. This receptor was identified in a woman between 18 and 29 years old with Graves' hyperthyroidism. The chain couples TRBV2 to TRBJ2-7, with 7 nucleotides matching TRBD2. This CDR3 reads CASTDRGAYEQYF. In DNA, the CDR3 is TGTGCCAGCACCGACCGGGGGGCCTACGAGCAGTACTTC.